This T cell receptor (beta chain) was identified in a study of blood T cell repertoires in COVID-19. Methods used by the authors: Reference gene primer amplification gave estimated nucleated cell counts. Assay used: immunoSEQ multiplex PCR; TCRdb lists only in-frame clones, some missing. Clonal size and the V and J genes are those of that table, whereas D and trimming came from the DNA. This table holds under 35,000 clones, about 91% found once. V lost 3 bases and J lost 2; bases outside the gene matches: 4. The CDR3 consists of 16 residues. Germline CDR1 reads GTSNPN; CDR2 reads SVGIG (reference sequence).

The TCR originated in a human donor in a cohort sampled during active COVID-19. Sequenced material: peripheral blood. The chain links TRBV30 to TRBJ2-1; TRBD2 matches 13 bases. CDR3 in amino acids: CAWRGTSGTTYNEQFF. The DNA of the CDR3 is TGTGCCTGGAGAGGGACTAGCGGGACCACCTACAATGAGCAGTTCTTC. Full variable domain (rest looked up from reference TRBV30 and TRBJ2-1): SQTIHQWPATLVQPVGSPLSLECTVEGTSNPNLYWYRQAAGRGLQLLFYSVGIGQISSEVPQNLSASRPQDRQFILSSKKLLLSDSGFYLCAWRGTSGTTYNEQFFGPGTRLTVL.